This record looks at one T cell receptor beta chain sequence and its context. The sample comes from a study of T-cell reconstitution after alpha-beta-depleted transplantation in children. Germline V gives CDR1 LGHDT, CDR2 YNNKEL (reference sequence). This CDR3 has 14 residues. V trimming: 3 bases; J trimming: 4 bases; junction bases outside the gene matches: 5. Using unique molecular identifiers, the investigators prepared the TCRbeta library. TCRdb ran MiXCR on the PCR reads and lists one entry per CDR3 protein. The profile shows approximately 980,000 distinct CDR3 sequences, around 30% of them singletons.

The sample was PBMCs, mostly from graft donor cells, taken 360 days after TCRalphabeta/CD19-depleted stem cell transplant. The chain recombines TRBV3-1 with TRBJ1-1, with TRBD1 matching 7 bases. This TCR derives from a boy in the first two years of life who had a stem cell transplant for SCID, so the T cells may come from the graft donor. The CDR3 region is CASSHDDRATEAFF. The CDR3 nucleotides are TGTGCCAGCAGCCATGACGACAGGGCCACTGAAGCTTTCTTT.